Listed below are T cell receptor beta chains from one sample, sequenced in a study of cytomegalovirus exposure and HLA in healthy donors. The table came from immunoSEQ multiplex PCR; TCRdb's copy has only in-frame clones and leaves some out. The repertoire consists of more than 95,000 clones, with around 84% occurring once and the leading ten covering about 1.8%. The sequenced material came from PBMCs. The receptors originated from a man in his late teens or twenties in good health and CMV-seronegative. The CDR3 runs from the conserved cysteine through the conserved F or W. A D gene is named only where the DNA matches it firmly. Expanded clones are given a class, and other clones once, few, many or no size at all.

clone size,V gene,J gene,D gene,CDR3 DNA,CDR3 protein
.,TRBV4-3,TRBJ2-4,TRBD1,TGCGCCAGCAGCCAAACCACTGTGGGGGGGACAGGGAAGGGGGCCAAAAACATTCAGTACTTC,CASSQTTVGGTGKGAKNIQYF
.,TRBV6-4,TRBJ2-2,.,TGTGCCAGCAGTGAGTTCCACTTCAACACCGGGGAGCTGTTTTTT,CASSEFHFNTGELFF
.,TRBV7-9,TRBJ2-7,TRBD1,TGTGCCAGCAGCCCGGGACAGGGCTACGAGCAGTACTTC,CASSPGQGYEQYF
.,TRBV7-9,TRBJ1-3,TRBD1,TGTGCCAGCAGCTTAGGAGGACAGGCGTACGACTCTGGAAACACCATATATTTT,CASSLGGQAYDSGNTIYF
.,TRBV6-1,TRBJ2-3,TRBD2,TGTGCCAGCAGTGGCGGGACTAGAACCCGCCGGAGGGATACGCAGTATTTT,CASSGGTRTRRRDTQYF
.,TRBV6-6,TRBJ2-7,TRBD1,TGTGCCAGCAGTGGCAGGGGGCTAAGGGAGCAGTACTTC,CASSGRGLREQYF
.,TRBV19,TRBJ1-1,.,TGTGCCACCAAACCCCGGGACTTGAACACTGAAGCTTTCTTT,CATKPRDLNTEAFF
.,TRBV29-1,TRBJ2-4,TRBD1,TGCAGCGTTGCTGAGACAGGGGCCAAAAACATTCAGTACTTC,CSVAETGAKNIQYF
few,TRBV25-1,TRBJ2-5,TRBD2,TGTGCCAGCAGTGAATGGCCCTCTAGCGGGGGGGCGGAGACCCAGTACTTC,CASSEWPSSGGAETQYF
.,TRBV4-2,TRBJ1-3,TRBD1,TGTGCCAGCAGCCCAGGGACAGGGGGTCCTGGAAACACCATATATTTT,CASSPGTGGPGNTIYF
.,TRBV5-1,TRBJ2-2,TRBD1,TGCGCCAGCAGCTTGCAGGGGGCAACCGGGGAGCTGTTTTTT,CASSLQGATGELFF
.,TRBV10-3,TRBJ2-2,TRBD2,TGTGCCATCAGTGAACCTAGCGGGGGGATGAACACCGGGGAGCTGTTTTTT,CAISEPSGGMNTGELFF
few,TRBV15,TRBJ2-4,.,TGTGCCACCAGTCCCCACCTAGGCGACAGAGCCAAAAACATTCAGTACTTC,CATSPHLGDRAKNIQYF
.,TRBV25-1,TRBJ2-1,TRBD2,TGTGCCAGCAGTCGTCCTAGCGGCAACAGCTCCTACAATGAGCAGTTCTTC,CASSRPSGNSSYNEQFF
.,TRBV5-5,TRBJ2-1,.,TGTGCCAGCAGCTTGGACCGGGGGGAGCAGTTCTTC,CASSLDRGEQFF
.,TRBV27,TRBJ1-4,.,TGTGCCAGCAGTTTACGAGGGAGGGACGGACTGTTTTTT,CASSLRGRDGLFF